This T cell receptor (beta chain) was retrieved from a study of blood T cell repertoires in COVID-19 (dated by TCRdb to the early 2020s). Describing the broader study: The collaborator samples originated in the United States, Italy and Spain and spanned the acute and convalescent phases of COVID-19. Subjects who had been exposed to COVID-19, were actively infected with it, or had recovered from it provided the deeply sampled blood TCRbeta repertoires that made up the dataset. The prospective study material was composed of cDNA or gDNA derived from T cells, B-cell-depleted T cells, or PBMCs. The repertoires were released in a freely available public database intended as a resource for research on the immune response to SARS-CoV-2. The sample metadata nearly always contained a de-identified subject ID, COVID-19 status, age in years and sex. Samples were obtained from the ongoing ImmuneRACE study (first 160 participants) and from about 1,300 subjects provided by 6 global collaborators. Where available, HLA class I and class II types were taken from metadata supplied by the sample provider and were not determined by assay-based typing. Findings and caveats that apply to the study as a whole: How much clinical and demographic metadata was included differed by source and by participant, and the metadata was provided uncurated.

With regard to this clone: Its recognized antigen is unknown. Base-call qualities are not available, and no considerably larger clone is one nucleotide away.

Participants in the prospective study were aged about 18 to 100 years, lived in some 24 United States geographic areas, and enrolled through a virtual design. Cohort assignment in the prospective study relied on participant-reported clinical history from a screening survey and a study questionnaire. In the prospective study, mobile phlebotomists collected whole blood, serum and a nasopharyngeal or oropharyngeal swab from each participant. Prospective study participants could optionally give additional blood draws and questionnaires over a roughly 2-month period. Before DNA extraction, blood samples from the prospective study were shipped at room temperature or frozen. TCRbeta CDR3 regions were amplified from genomic DNA using the immunoSEQ Assay, a bias-controlled multiplex PCR. As for how the authors treated the data: Nucleated cell counts per sample were estimated from amplification of reference gene primers within the assay. To quantify the absolute abundance of each unique TCRbeta CDR3 rearrangement, sequence reads were collapsed and filtered. For each sample, productive Simpson clonality was calculated as the square root of Simpson's diversity index over productive rearrangements. TCRdb mirrors the immuneACCESS table, restricted to in-frame sequences. Some clones are absent from its copies; in checked studies, under half trace to an unresolved V gene, and the reason for the others is unknown. The D gene and trimming were derived from the DNA, and the V and J assignments and clone size from that table. This sample lists fewer than 300,000 clones; 70% to 90% were detected once. Of the sample, more than 0.95% is held by the ten largest clones.

CDR1 and CDR2, per the germline V gene, are MNHEY and SVGAGI. Reading from cysteine to phenylalanine, the CDR3 counts 14 amino acids. Left in the record is the CDR3 DNA by itself, 42 bases read in frame from the first base. At the junction V is shortened by 2 bases and J by 5 bases; bases outside the gene matches: 4. Input material: PBMCs or T cells enriched from blood (not recorded which). Recombination joined TRBV6-5 with TRBJ2-3; 7 central bases correspond to TRBD2. The clonotype was recovered from a woman aged 40 to 50 with acute COVID-19. The DNA sequence is given as TGTGCCAGCAGTTACAGCGGGGCAGGAGATACGCAGTATTTT. This translates into CASSYSGAGDTQYF.